The following is a TCR beta chain sequence with its context. Methods used by the authors: Reference gene primer amplification yielded estimated nucleated cell counts. Clones were read by immunoSEQ multiplex PCR, and TCRdb kept only the in-frame ones, dropping some. D and trimming were read from the DNA, whereas the V and J calls and clone size are those reported in that table. This table holds more than 10,000 clones, 85% to 90% found once. This record comes from a study of blood T cell repertoires in COVID-19. On the study more broadly: The study drew acute and convalescent COVID-19 samples from the United States, Italy and Spain. T cells, B-cell-depleted T cells, or PBMCs supplied cDNA or gDNA.

The sequence derives from a human donor with active COVID-19. The donor label of this sample is uncertain. Sequencing used peripheral blood.

The CDR3 region has the DNA TGTGCCAGTAGTATTCTCGACAGGGGGCTTAAAAATGAGCAGTTCTTC. Protein product: CASSILDRGLKNEQFF. The chain couples TRBV19 to TRBJ2-1, with 10 bases lining up with TRBD1. Germline loops: CDR1 LNHDA, CDR2 SQIVND (reference sequence). CDR3 size: 16 residues. V trimming: 3 bases; J trimming: 7 bases; junction bases outside the gene matches: 9.